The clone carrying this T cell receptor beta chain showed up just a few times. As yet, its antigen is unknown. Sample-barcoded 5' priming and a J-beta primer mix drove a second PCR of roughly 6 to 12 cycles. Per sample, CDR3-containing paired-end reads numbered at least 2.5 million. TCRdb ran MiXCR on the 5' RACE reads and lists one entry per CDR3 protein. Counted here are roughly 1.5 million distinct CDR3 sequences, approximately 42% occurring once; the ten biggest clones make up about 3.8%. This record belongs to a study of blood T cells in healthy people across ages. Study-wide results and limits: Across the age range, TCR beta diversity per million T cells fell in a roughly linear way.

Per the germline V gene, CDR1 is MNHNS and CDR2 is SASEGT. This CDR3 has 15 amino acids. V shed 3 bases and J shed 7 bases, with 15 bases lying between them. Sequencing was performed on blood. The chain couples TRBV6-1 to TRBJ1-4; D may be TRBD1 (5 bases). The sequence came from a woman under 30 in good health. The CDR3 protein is CASSESGTASEKLFF. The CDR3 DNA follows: TGTGCCAGCAGTGAGTCCGGGACGGCCTCTGAAAAACTGTTTTTT.